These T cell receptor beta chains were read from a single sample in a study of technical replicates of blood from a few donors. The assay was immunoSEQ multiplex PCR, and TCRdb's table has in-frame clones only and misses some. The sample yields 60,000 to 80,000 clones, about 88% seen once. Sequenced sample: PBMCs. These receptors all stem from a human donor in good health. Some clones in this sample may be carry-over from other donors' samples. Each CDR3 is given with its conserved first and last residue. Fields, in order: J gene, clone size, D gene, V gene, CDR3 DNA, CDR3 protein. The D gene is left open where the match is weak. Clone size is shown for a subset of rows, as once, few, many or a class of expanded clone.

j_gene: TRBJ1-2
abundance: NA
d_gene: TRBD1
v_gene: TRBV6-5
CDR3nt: TGTGCCAGCAGCACCAATACAGGGGCAAGCGGCTACACCTTC
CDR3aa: CASSTNTGASGYTF

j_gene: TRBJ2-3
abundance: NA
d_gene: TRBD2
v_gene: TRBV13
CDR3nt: TGTGCCAGCGGAGCGGGAACCACAGATACGCAGTATTTT
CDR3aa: CASGAGTTDTQYF

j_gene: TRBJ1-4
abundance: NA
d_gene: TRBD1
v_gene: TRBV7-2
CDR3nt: TGTGCCAGCAGCTTAATGGGGACAGGGGTTAATGAAAAACTGTTTTTT
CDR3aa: CASSLMGTGVNEKLFF

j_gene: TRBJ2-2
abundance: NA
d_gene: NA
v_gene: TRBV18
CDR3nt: TGTGCCAGCTCACCAGACTTAGAGCTGTTTTTT
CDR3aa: CASSPDLELFF

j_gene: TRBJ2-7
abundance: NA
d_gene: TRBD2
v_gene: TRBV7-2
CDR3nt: TGTGCCAGCAGCTTTGAGGCGGGGGGACATTACGAGCAGTACTTC
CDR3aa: CASSFEAGGHYEQYF

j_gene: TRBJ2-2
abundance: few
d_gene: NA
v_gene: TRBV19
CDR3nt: TGTGCCAGTGTATTATCCGGGACAATGGGAACCGGGGAGCTGTTTTTT
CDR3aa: CASVLSGTMGTGELFF

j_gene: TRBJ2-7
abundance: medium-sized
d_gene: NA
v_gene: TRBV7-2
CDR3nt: TGTGCCAGCAGATTAGGGGGCGGGAGCTACGAGCAGTACTTC
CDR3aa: CASRLGGGSYEQYF

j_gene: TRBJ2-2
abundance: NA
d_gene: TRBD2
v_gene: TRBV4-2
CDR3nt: TGTGCCAGCAGCCCTAAGGGGAGGGGAGCTTTGGCCGGGGAGCTGTTTTTT
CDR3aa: CASSPKGRGALAGELFF

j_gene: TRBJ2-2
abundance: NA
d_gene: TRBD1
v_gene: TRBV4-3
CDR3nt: TGCGCCAGCAGCCCTAACCAGGGGGTCGGCGGGGAGCTGTTTTTT
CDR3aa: CASSPNQGVGGELFF

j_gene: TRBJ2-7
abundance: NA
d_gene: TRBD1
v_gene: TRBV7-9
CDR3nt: TGTGCCAGCAGCGACGCCTCAGGGGGTACTTACGAGCAGTACTTC
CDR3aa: CASSDASGGTYEQYF